This TCR beta chain was recovered during a study of regulatory T cells in long-lasting Graves disease. The CDR3 totals 14 residues. Trimming removed 8 bases from V and 2 bases from J, with 16 bases in between. From germline, CDR1 is KGHSH and CDR2 LQKENI. This clonotype was seen more than once but under ten times. Construction of TCR beta libraries relied on iRepertoire HTBI primers and on Arm-PCR targeting CDR3 regions. TCRdb re-derived calls from the multiplex PCR reads in MiXCR, one entry per CDR3 protein. Of roughly 560,000 distinct CDR3 sequences detected, about 16% appear once; the ten largest clones hold 25%. Time point here: newly diagnosed GD, antithyroid drugs for less than 3 months. Preparation of the TCR library used RNA extracted from PBMCs. These same records also appear under a second study, on T cells in Graves' hyperthyroidism and ophthalmopathy.

This specimen was peripheral blood mononuclear cells (PBMCs), taken at new diagnosis, from a patient treated with antithyroid drugs. The sequence was collected from a woman between 40 and 65 years old with Graves disease. The chain combines TRBV18 with TRBJ2-7, with D possibly TRBD2 on 7 matching bases. The CDR3 coding sequence is TGTGCCAGCAGCCCGGGCGGGGGCCCCTACGAGCAGTACTTC. As protein: CASSPGGGPYEQYF.